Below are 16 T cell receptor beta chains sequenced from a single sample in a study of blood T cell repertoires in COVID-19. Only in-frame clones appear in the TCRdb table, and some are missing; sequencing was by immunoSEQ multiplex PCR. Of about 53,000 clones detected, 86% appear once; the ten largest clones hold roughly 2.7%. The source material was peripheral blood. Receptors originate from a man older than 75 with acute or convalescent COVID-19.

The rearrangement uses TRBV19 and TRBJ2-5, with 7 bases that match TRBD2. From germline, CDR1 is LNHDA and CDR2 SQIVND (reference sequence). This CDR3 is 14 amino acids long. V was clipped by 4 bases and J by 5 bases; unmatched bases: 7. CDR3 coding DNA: TGTGCCAGTAGTAGCTCGACTAGCCGGGAGACCCAGTACTTC. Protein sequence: CASSSSTSRETQYF.

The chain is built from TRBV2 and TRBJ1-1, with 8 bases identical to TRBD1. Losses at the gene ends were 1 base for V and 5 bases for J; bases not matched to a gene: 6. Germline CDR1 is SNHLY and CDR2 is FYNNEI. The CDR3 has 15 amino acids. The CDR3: CASSEDRGSSTEAFF. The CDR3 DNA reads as TGTGCCAGCAGTGAAGACAGGGGGTCGAGTACTGAAGCTTTCTTT.

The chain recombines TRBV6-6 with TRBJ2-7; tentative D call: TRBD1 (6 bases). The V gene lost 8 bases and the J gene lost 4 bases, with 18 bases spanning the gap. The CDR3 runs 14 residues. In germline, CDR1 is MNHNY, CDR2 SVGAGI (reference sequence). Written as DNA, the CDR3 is TGTGCCAGCTTGAGAACCGGGACACCATACGAGCAGTACTTC. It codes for CASLRTGTPYEQYF.

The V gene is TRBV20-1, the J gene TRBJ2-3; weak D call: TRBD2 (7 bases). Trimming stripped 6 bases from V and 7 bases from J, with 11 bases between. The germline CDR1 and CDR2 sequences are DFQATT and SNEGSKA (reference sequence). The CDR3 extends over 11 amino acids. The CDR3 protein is CSAGGPYTQYF. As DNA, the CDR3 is TGCAGTGCGGGGGGGCCCTATACGCAGTATTTT.

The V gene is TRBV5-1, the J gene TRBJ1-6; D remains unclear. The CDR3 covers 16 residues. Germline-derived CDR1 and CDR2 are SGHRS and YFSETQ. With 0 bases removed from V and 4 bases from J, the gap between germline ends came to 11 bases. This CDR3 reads CASSLAVASYNSPLHF. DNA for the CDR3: TGCGCCAGCAGCTTGGCCGTTGCCAGTTATAATTCACCCCTCCACTTT.

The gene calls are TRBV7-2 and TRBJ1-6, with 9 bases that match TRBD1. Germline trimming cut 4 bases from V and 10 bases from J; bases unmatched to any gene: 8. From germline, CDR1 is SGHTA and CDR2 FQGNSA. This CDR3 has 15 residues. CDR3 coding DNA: TGTGCCAGCAGCTCTCAGACAGGGGGGAGATCACCCCTCCACTTT. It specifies CASSSQTGGRSPLHF.

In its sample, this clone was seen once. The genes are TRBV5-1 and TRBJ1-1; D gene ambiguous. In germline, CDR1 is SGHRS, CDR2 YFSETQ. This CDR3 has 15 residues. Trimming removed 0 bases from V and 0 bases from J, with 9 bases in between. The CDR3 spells CASSLDAGMNTEAFF. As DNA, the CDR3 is TGCGCCAGCAGCTTGGATGCGGGCATGAACACTGAAGCTTTCTTT.

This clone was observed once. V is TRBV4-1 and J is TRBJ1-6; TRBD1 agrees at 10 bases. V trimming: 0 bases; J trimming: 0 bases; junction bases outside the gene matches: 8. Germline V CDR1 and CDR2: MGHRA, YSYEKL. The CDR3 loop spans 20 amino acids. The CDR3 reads CASSQDSGTGVGSYNSPLHF. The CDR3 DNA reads TGCGCCAGCAGCCAAGATTCCGGGACAGGGGTTGGCTCCTATAATTCACCCCTCCACTTT.

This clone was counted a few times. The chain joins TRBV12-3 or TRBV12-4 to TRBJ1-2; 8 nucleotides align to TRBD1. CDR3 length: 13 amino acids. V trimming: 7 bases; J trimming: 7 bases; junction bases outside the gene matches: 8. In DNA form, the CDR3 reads TGTGCCAGCACCCCGGACAGGGTCTCTGGCTACACCTTC. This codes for CASTPDRVSGYTF.

CDR3 in DNA: TGTGCCACGAGCAGGGGGTCCTACGAGCAGTACTTC. Residues: CATSRGSYEQYF. The rearrangement links TRBV10-3 to TRBJ2-7, with 7 bases matching TRBD1. CDR1 and CDR2 (germline): ENHRY, SYGVKD. The CDR3 contains 12 residues. Unmatched junction bases numbered 4, after V lost 10 bases and J lost 1 base.

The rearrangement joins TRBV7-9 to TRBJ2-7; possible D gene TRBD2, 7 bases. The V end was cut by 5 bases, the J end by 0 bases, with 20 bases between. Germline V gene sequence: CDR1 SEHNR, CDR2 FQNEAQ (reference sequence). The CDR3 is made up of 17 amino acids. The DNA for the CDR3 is TGTGCCAGCAGCCCCCCTGGGGGGGGCTCGGGCTCCTACGAGCAGTACTTC. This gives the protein CASSPPGGGSGSYEQYF.

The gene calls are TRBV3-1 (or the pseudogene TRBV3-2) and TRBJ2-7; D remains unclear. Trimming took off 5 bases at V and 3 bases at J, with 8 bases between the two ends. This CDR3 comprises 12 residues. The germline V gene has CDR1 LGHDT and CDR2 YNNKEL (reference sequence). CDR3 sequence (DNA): TGTGCCAGCAGCGTTTACGGCTACGAGCAGTACTTC. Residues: CASSVYGYEQYF.

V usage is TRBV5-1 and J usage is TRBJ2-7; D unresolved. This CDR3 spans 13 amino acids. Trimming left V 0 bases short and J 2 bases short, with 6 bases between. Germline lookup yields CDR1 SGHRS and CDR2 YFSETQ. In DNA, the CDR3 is TGCGCCAGCAGCTTGGAAGACACCTACGAGCAGTACTTC. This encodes CASSLEDTYEQYF.

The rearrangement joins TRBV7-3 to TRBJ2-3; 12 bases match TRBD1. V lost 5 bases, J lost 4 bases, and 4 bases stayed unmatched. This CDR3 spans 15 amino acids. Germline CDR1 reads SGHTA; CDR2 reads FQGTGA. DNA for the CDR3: TGTGCCAGCAGCCAGGGACAGGGGGCCTCAGATACGCAGTATTTT. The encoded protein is CASSQGQGASDTQYF.

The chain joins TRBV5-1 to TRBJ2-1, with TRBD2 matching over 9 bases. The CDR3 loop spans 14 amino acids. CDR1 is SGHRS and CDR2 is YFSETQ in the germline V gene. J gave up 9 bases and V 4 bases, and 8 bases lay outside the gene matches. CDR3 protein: CASSPSGTSSEQFF. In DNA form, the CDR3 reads TGCGCCAGCAGCCCAAGTGGGACTAGCAGTGAGCAGTTCTTC. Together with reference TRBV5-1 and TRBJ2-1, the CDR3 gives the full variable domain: KAGVTQTPRYLIKTRGQQVTLSCSPISGHRSVSWYQQTPGQGLQFLFEYFSETQRNKGNFPGRFSGRQFSNSRSEMNVSTLELGDSALYLCASSPSGTSSEQFFGPGTRLTVL.

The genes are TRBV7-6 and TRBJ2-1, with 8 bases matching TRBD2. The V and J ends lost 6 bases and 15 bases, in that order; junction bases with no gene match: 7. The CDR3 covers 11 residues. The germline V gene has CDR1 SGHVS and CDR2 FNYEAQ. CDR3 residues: CASRGSGEVFF. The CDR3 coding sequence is TGTGCCAGCAGGGGTAGCGGGGAGGTGTTCTTC.